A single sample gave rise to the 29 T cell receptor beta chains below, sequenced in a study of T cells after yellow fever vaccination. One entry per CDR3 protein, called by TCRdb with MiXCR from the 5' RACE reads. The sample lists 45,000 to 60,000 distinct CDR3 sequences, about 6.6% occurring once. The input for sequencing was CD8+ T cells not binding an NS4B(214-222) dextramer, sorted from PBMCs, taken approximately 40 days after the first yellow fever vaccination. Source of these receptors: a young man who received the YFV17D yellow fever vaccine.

Here the CDR3 reads CSAIGDRDDEQYV. The CDR3 DNA sequence: TGCAGTGCTATTGGGGACAGGGATGACGAGCAGTACGTC. The V gene is TRBV20-1, the J gene TRBJ2-7; TRBD1 agrees at 9 bases. V shed 4 bases, J shed 5 bases, and the junction held 6 bases outside the gene matches. The CDR3 is made up of 13 amino acids. The germline V gene encodes CDR1 DFQATT and CDR2 SNEGSKA (reference sequence).

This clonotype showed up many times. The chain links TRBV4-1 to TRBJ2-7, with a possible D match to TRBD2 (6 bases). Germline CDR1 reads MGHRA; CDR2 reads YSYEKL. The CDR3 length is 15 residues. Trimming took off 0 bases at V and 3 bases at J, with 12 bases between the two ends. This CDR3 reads CASSQEAGSYYEQYF. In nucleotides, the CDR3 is TGCGCCAGCAGCCAAGAGGCGGGGTCTTACTACGAGCAGTACTTC.

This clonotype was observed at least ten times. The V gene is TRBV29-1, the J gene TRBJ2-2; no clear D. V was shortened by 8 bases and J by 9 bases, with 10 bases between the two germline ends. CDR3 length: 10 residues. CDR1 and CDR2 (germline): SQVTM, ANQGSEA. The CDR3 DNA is TGCAGCTTCCTCGATCGGGAGCTGTTTTTT. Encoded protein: CSFLDRELFF.

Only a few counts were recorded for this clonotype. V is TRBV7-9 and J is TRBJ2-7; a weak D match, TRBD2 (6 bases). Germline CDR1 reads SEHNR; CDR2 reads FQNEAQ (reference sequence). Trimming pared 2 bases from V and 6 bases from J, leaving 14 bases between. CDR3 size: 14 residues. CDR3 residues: CASSLRLRETEQYF. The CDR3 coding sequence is TGTGCCAGCAGCTTAAGATTGCGGGAAACCGAGCAGTACTTC.

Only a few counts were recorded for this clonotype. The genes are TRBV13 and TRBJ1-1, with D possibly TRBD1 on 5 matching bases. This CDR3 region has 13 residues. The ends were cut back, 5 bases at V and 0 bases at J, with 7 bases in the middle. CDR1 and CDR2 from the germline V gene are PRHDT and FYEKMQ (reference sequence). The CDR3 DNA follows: TGTGCCAGCAGCAGGGGCCTGAACACTGAAGCTTTCTTT. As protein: CASSRGLNTEAFF.

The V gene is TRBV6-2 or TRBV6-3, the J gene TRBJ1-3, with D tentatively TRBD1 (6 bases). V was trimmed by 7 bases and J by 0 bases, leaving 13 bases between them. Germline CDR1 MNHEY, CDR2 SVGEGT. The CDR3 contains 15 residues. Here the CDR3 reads CASTTGHYSGNTIYF. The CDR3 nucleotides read TGTGCCAGCACCACGGGACACTACTCTGGAAACACCATATATTTT.

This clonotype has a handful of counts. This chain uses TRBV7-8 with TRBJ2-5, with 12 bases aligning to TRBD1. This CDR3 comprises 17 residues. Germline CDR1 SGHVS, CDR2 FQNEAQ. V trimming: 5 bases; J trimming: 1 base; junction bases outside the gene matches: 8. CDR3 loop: CASSPRDRGRGQETQYF. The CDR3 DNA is TGTGCCAGCAGCCCCCGGGACAGGGGGCGAGGCCAAGAGACCCAGTACTTC.

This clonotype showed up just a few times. CDR3 protein: CASSALGTPYF. The CDR3 nucleotides are TGTGCCAGCAGTGCCCTCGGGACTCCTTATTTT. This chain joins TRBV12-3 or TRBV12-4 and TRBJ2-3; TRBD2 might be the D (6 bases). The germline V and J ends were trimmed by 5 bases and 15 bases, with 15 bases remaining between them. The CDR3 runs to 11 residues.

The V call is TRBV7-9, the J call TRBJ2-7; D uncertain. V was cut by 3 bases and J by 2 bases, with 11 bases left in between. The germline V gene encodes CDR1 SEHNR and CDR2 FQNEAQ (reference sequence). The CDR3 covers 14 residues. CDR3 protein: CASSFPRATYEQYF. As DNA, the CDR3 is TGTGCCAGCAGCTTCCCCCGGGCGACCTACGAGCAGTACTTC.

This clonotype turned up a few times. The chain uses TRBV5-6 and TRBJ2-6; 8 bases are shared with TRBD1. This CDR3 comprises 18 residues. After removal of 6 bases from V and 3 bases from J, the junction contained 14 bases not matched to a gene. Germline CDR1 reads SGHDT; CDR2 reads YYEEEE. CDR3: CASNPMGQGAYGANVLTF. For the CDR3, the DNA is TGTGCCAGCAACCCAATGGGCCAGGGGGCATATGGGGCCAACGTCCTGACTTTC.

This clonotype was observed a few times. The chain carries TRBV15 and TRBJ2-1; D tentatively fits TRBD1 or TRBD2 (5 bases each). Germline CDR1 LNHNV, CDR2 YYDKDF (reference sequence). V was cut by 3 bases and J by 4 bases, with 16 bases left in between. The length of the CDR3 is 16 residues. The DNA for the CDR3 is TGTGCCACCAGCAGGGGGATTTCGGGGCCATACAATGAGCAGTTCTTC. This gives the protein CATSRGISGPYNEQFF.

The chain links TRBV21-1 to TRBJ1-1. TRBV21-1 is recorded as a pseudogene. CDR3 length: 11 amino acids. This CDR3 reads CASMNTTEAFF. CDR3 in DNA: TGTGCCAGCATGAATACCACTGAAGCTTTCTTT.

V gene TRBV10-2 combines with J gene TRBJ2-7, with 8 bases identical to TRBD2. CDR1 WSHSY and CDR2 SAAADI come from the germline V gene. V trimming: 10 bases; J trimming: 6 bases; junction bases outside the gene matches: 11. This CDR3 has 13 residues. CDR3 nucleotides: TGCGCCACGAGGGCAGGACTAGCCCTCGAGCAGTACTTC. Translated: CATRAGLALEQYF.

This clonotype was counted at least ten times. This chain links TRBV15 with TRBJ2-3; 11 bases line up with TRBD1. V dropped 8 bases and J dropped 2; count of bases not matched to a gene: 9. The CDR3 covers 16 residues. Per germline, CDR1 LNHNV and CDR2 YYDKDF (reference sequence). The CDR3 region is CATLTGTGGYTDTQYF. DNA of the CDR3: TGTGCCACCTTAACCGGGACAGGGGGGTACACAGATACGCAGTATTTT.

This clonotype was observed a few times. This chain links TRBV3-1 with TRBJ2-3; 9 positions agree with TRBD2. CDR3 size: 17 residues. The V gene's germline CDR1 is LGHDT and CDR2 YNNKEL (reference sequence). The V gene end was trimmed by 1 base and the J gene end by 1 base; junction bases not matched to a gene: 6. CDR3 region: CASSQVRQRGGTDTQYF. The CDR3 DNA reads TGTGCCAGCAGCCAAGTAAGGCAGCGGGGGGGCACAGATACGCAGTATTTT.

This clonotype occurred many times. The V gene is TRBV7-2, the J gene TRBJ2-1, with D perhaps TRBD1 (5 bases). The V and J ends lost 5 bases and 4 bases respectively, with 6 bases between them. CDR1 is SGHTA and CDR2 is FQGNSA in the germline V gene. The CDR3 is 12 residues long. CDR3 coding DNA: TGTGCCAGCAGCCCAGGGTACAATGAGCAGTTCTTC. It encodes CASSPGYNEQFF.

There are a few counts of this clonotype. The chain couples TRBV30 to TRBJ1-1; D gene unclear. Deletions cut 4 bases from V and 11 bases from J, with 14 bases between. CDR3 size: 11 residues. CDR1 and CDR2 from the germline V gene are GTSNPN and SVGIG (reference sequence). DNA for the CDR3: TGTGCCTGGACCCGAGGATGGGAGGCTTTCTTT. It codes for CAWTRGWEAFF.

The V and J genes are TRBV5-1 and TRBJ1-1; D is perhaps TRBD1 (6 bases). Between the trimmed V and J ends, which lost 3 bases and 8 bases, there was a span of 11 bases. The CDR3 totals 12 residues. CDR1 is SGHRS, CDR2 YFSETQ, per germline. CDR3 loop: CASSYATGEAFF. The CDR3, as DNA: TGCGCCAGCAGCTACGCCACAGGGGAAGCTTTCTTT.

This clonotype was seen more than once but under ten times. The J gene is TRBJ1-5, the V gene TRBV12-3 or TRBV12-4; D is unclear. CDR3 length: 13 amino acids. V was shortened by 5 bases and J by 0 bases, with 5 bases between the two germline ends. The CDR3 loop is CASSIISNQPQHF. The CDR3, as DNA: TGTGCCAGCAGTATAATTAGCAATCAGCCCCAGCATTTT.

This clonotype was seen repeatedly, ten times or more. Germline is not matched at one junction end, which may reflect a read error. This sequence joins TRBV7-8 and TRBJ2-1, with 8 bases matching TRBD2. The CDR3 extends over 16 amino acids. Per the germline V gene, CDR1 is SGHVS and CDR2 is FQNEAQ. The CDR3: CASTNPGGASHNEQFF. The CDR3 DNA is TGTGCCAGCACAAACCCCGGGGGGGCCTCCCACAATGAGCAGTTCTTC.

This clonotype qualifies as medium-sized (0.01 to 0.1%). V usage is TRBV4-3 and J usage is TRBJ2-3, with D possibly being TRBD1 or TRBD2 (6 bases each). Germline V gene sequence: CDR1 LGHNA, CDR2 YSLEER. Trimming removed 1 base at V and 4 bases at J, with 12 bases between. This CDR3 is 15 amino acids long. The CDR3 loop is CASSQVGGPADTQYF. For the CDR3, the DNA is TGCGCCAGCAGCCAAGTGGGGGGCCCTGCAGATACGCAGTATTTT.

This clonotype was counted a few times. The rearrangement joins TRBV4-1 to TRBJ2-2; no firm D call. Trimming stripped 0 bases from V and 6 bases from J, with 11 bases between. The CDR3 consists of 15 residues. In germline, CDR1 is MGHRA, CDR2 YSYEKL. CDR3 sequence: CASSQEPSVAGELFF. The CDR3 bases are TGCGCCAGCAGCCAAGAGCCGAGCGTGGCCGGGGAGCTGTTTTTT.

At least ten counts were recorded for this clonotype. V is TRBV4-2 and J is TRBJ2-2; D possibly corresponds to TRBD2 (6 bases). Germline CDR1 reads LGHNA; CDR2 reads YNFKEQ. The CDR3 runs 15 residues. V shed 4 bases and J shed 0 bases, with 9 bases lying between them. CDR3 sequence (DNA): TGTGCCAGCAGCCGTGGACTAACGAACACCGGGGAGCTGTTTTTT. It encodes CASSRGLTNTGELFF.

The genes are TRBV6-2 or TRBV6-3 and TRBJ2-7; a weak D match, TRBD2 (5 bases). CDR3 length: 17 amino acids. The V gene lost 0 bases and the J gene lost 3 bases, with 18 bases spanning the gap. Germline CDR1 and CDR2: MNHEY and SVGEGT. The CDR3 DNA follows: TGTGCCAGCAGTTACTCTTCTCGTGGACTCAGAAACTACGAGCAGTACTTC. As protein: CASSYSSRGLRNYEQYF.

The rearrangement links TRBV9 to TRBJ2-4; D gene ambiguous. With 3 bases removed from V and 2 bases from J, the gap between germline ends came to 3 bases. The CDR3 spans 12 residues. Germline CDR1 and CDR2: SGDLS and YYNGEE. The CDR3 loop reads CASSGTKNIQYF. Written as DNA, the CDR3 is TGTGCCAGCAGCGGAACCAAAAACATTCAGTACTTC.

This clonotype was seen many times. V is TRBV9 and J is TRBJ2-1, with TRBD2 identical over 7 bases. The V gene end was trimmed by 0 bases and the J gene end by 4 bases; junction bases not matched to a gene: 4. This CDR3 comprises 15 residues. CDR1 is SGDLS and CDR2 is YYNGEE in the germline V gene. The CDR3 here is CASSVGGGSYNEQFF. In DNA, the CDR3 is TGTGCCAGCAGCGTAGGGGGAGGGTCATACAATGAGCAGTTCTTC. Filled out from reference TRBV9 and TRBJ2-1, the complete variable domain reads DSGVTQTPKHLITATGQRVTLRCSPRSGDLSVYWYQQSLDQGLQFLIQYYNGEERAKGNILERFSAQQFPDLHSELNLSSLELGDSALYFCASSVGGGSYNEQFFGPGTRLTVL.

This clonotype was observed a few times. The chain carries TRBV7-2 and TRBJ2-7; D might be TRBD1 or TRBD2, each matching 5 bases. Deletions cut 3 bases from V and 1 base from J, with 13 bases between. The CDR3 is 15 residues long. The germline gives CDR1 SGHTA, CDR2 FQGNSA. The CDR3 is CASSFRETPSYEQYF. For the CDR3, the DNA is TGTGCCAGCAGCTTCAGGGAGACCCCATCCTACGAGCAGTACTTC.

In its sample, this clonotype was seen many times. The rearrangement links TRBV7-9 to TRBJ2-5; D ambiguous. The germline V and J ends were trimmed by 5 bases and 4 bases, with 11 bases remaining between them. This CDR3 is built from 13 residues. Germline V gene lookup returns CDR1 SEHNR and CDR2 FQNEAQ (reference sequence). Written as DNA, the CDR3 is TGTGCCAGCAGCCCCCCCAATGGAGAGACCCAGTACTTC. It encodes CASSPPNGETQYF.

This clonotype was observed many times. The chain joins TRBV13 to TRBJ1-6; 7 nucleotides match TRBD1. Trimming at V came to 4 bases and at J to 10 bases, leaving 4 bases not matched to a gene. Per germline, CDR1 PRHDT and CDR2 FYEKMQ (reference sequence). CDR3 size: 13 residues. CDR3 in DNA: TGTGCCAGCAGCTCGGGACAGAACTCACCCCTCCACTTT. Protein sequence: CASSSGQNSPLHF.